Sequencing of this T cell receptor (beta chain) was carried out in a study of shared clonotypes between healthy human individuals. This CDR3 contains 14 residues. Germline assignment: CDR1 WSHSY and CDR2 SAAADI. With 5 bases removed from V and 0 bases from J, the gap between germline ends came to 11 bases. CD45RO negativity and positive selection for CCR7 defined naive CD8 cells, a population that excluded terminally differentiated effector memory CD45RA+ cells. The protocol was immunoSEQ multiplex PCR, while the TCRdb copy is restricted to in-frame clones and leaves out a portion. Here the sample spans some 800,000 clones, approximately 92% being singletons.

The V and J genes are TRBV10-2 and TRBJ2-7, with D tentatively TRBD1 (6 bases). Sequences were obtained from naive CD8+ T cells sorted from blood. This receptor was identified in a man aged 25 to 45 in good health. CDR3 sequence (DNA): TGCGCCAGCAGTTGGACAGCGTACTCCTACGAGCAGTACTTC. Protein product: CASSWTAYSYEQYF.